Below, 31 T cell receptor beta chains from the same sample are listed, as sequenced in a study of identical twins. From the 5' RACE reads, TCRdb called clonotypes with MiXCR, one entry per CDR3 protein. This sample yields around 1.7 million distinct CDR3 sequences, of which around a third are seen a single time; less than 0.35% belongs to the top ten. Sequences were obtained from cord blood. The origin of the receptors is a newborn girl in good health.

V is TRBV4-2 and J is TRBJ2-1; 8 positions match TRBD2. Germline V lookup: CDR1 LGHNA, CDR2 YNFKEQ. The CDR3 is 18 amino acids. Unmatched junction bases numbered 12, after V lost 0 bases and J lost 5 bases. As DNA, the CDR3 is TGTGCCAGCAGCCAAGATCTCTATCGACTAGCGAGAAACAATGAGCAGTTCTTC. This translates into CASSQDLYRLARNNEQFF.

The chain recombines TRBV3-1 with TRBJ2-7, with 7 bases identical to TRBD2. There are 15 residues in the CDR3. J was trimmed by 7 bases and V by 1 base; bases with no gene match: 10. Per the germline V gene, CDR1 is LGHDT and CDR2 is YNNKEL (reference sequence). CDR3 nucleotide sequence: TGTGCCAGCAGCCAAGGGTCAGCGGGGAAAGATGAGCAGTACTTC. This codes for CASSQGSAGKDEQYF.

V gene TRBV29-1 combines with J gene TRBJ2-3, with 7 bases matching TRBD1. This CDR3 is 18 amino acids long. Per germline, CDR1 SQVTM and CDR2 ANQGSEA. V was clipped by 0 bases and J by 2 bases; unmatched bases: 14. CDR3 sequence reads: CSVEDSSGDSPLTDTQYF. In nucleotides, the CDR3 is TGCAGCGTTGAAGATTCTTCAGGGGACAGTCCCCTCACAGATACGCAGTATTTT.

J is TRBJ2-7 and V is TRBV27, with D maybe TRBD1 (6 bases). This CDR3 region has 15 residues. Per the germline V gene, CDR1 is MNHEY and CDR2 is SMNVEV (reference sequence). The ends were cut back, 2 bases at V and 0 bases at J, with 11 bases in the middle. The chain's CDR3 is CASSLVARGSYEQYF. As DNA, the CDR3 is TGTGCCAGCAGTTTAGTGGCCAGGGGCTCCTACGAGCAGTACTTC.

The gene calls are TRBV2 and TRBJ1-2; 8 bases fit TRBD1. Unmatched junction bases numbered 5, after V lost 7 bases and J lost 4 bases. From germline, CDR1 is SNHLY and CDR2 FYNNEI. The CDR3 has 13 residues. CDR3 region: CASTGQGPYGYTF. Written as DNA, the CDR3 is TGTGCCAGCACCGGACAGGGACCCTATGGCTACACCTTC.

V gene TRBV7-2 combines with J gene TRBJ2-4; D may match TRBD1 or TRBD2 (5 bases each). Germline CDR1 reads SGHTA; CDR2 reads FQGNSA. Trimming cost V 2 bases and J 4 bases, with 18 bases left between them. This CDR3 spans 17 amino acids. DNA for the CDR3: TGTGCCAGCAGCTTATTTTTGACCGGGGCAGCTAAAAACATTCAGTACTTC. Translated: CASSLFLTGAAKNIQYF.

The chain combines TRBV29-1 with TRBJ1-2, with 7 bases fitting TRBD1. There are 12 residues in the CDR3. Germline CDR1 SQVTM, CDR2 ANQGSEA. The V gene end was trimmed by 6 bases and the J gene end by 10 bases; junction bases not matched to a gene: 11. CDR3: CSVLGQASFYTF. The CDR3 DNA sequence: TGCAGCGTCCTCGGACAGGCCTCTTTCTACACCTTC.

The rearrangement uses TRBV9 and TRBJ2-3; D is unresolved. Per germline, CDR1 SGDLS and CDR2 YYNGEE. V was cut by 0 bases and J by 1 base, with 9 bases left in between. This CDR3 is built from 15 residues. Here the CDR3 reads CASSVGLRRTDTQYF. In nucleotides, the CDR3 is TGTGCCAGCAGCGTAGGACTCCGGCGCACAGATACGCAGTATTTT.

CDR3 loop: CASSWSPPSGGLTDTQYF. The CDR3 DNA follows: TGTGCCAGCAGCTGGTCTCCTCCTAGCGGGGGCCTCACAGATACGCAGTATTTT. The V call is TRBV7-2, the J call TRBJ2-3; the match to TRBD2 covers 10 bases. The CDR3 totals 18 residues. Germline CDR1 is SGHTA and CDR2 is FQGNSA. Trimming took 4 bases from V and 2 from J; bases not matched to a gene: 12.

The chain combines TRBV5-6 with TRBJ1-6; D may be TRBD1 (5 bases). Germline V gene sequence: CDR1 SGHDT, CDR2 YYEEEE. The CDR3 spans 14 residues. Trimming stripped 0 bases from V and 10 bases from J, with 11 bases between. CDR3 bases: TGTGCCAGCAGCTTGGACAGGTCAAGCTCACCCCTCCACTTT. Amino acids: CASSLDRSSSPLHF. The full variable domain, its missing parts supplied by reference TRBV5-6 and TRBJ1-6, is DAGVTQSPTHLIKTRGQQVTLRCSPKSGHDTVSWYQQALGQGPQFIFQYYEEEERQRGNFPDRFSGHQFPNYSSELNVNALLLGDSALYLCASSLDRSSSPLHFGNGTRLTVT.

In the case of this clonotype: This sequence may be a read error, since a much larger clone differs from it by one base. The V and J genes are TRBV7-9 and TRBJ1-1, with no clear D. V shed 0 bases and J shed 1 base, with 6 bases lying between them. The germline V gene has CDR1 SEHNR and CDR2 FQNEAQ (reference sequence). CDR3 size: 14 residues. The CDR3 is CASSLAQSNTEAFF. DNA of the CDR3: TGTGCCAGCAGCTTAGCACAGTCGAACACTGAAGCTTTCTTT. The whole variable domain, remainder taken from reference TRBV7-9 and TRBJ1-1, is DTGVSQNPRHKITKRGQNVTFRCDPISEHNRLYWYRQTLGQGPEFLTYFQNEAQLEKSRLLSDRFSAERPKGSFSTLEIQRTEQGDSAMYLCASSLAQSNTEAFFGQGTRLTVV.

The V and J genes are TRBV9 and TRBJ2-3; D not certain. Trimming removed 4 bases from V and 1 base from J, with 19 bases in between. CDR3 length: 17 residues. Germline CDR1 is SGDLS and CDR2 is YYNGEE. The CDR3 nucleotides are TGTGCCAGCAGCCCGGGCCCGGCGAGGTCTCGCACAGATACGCAGTATTTT. Translation gives CASSPGPARSRTDTQYF.

J is TRBJ2-1 and V is TRBV5-1, with 12 bases matching TRBD2. The germline V gene encodes CDR1 SGHRS and CDR2 YFSETQ. The trim removed 6 bases at V and 4 bases at J, leaving 5 bases unmatched. This CDR3 region has 15 residues. The CDR3 protein is CASKSGTSGYNEQFF. The CDR3, as DNA: TGCGCCAGCAAATCCGGGACTAGCGGGTACAATGAGCAGTTCTTC.

The rearrangement joins TRBV21-1 to TRBJ2-7; the D call TRBD1 from the table was never checked on the DNA. TRBV21-1 is shown as a pseudogene. This CDR3 region has 16 residues. The CDR3, as DNA: TGTGCCAGCAGCCTTGGACAGCCTTGTGGTTTCGACGAGCAGTACTTC. It is translated as CASSLGQPCGFDEQYF.

The J gene is TRBJ1-5, the V gene TRBV6-5, with D maybe TRBD1 (5 bases). Trimming cost V 5 bases and J 7 bases, with 12 bases left between them. This CDR3 spans 13 amino acids. Germline CDR1 reads MNHEY; CDR2 reads SVGAGI. DNA of the CDR3: TGTGCCAGCAGTCCTAGGGGTGAACAGCCCCAGCATTTT. Amino acid sequence: CASSPRGEQPQHF.

Many counts were recorded for this clonotype. The chain carries TRBV6-5 and TRBJ2-7, with no clear D. Germline V gene data show CDR1 as MNHEY and CDR2 as SVGAGI. The length of the CDR3 is 14 residues. V was clipped by 3 bases and J by 1 base, with 10 bases between them. The CDR3 is CASSYDGSSYEQYF. In DNA, the CDR3 is TGTGCCAGCAGTTATGACGGGTCTTCCTACGAGCAGTACTTC.

Concerning this clonotype itself: A clone one base away is much larger, so this may be a read error. The chain links TRBV4-2 to TRBJ2-4, with 7 nucleotides matching TRBD1. The CDR3 contains 17 residues. Trimming cost V 0 bases and J 0 bases; bases outside gene matches: 5. Germline values: CDR1 LGHNA, CDR2 YNFKEQ. DNA of the CDR3: TGTGCCAGCAGCCAAGAAATTGCAGGGGGAGCCAAAAACATTCAGTACTTC. It encodes CASSQEIAGGAKNIQYF.

This clonotype was counted only a few times. The chain has TRBV12-3 or TRBV12-4 and TRBJ2-3; 7 positions match TRBD2. There are 14 residues in the CDR3. V shed 6 bases, J shed 4 bases, and the junction held 7 bases outside the gene matches. The CDR3 nucleotides are TGTGCCAGCAGACTGGGGGGGGAGGCAGATACGCAGTATTTT. Protein: CASRLGGEADTQYF.

The chain combines TRBV20-1 with TRBJ1-2; 7 nucleotides match TRBD1. V lost 5 bases to trimming and J lost 3 bases; unmatched junction nucleotides: 6. Germline V gene sequence: CDR1 DFQATT, CDR2 SNEGSKA (reference sequence). The CDR3 covers 13 residues. The CDR3 region has the DNA TGCAGTGCTCGTACAGGGGTACACTATGGCTACACCTTC. It translates to CSARTGVHYGYTF.

The CDR3 DNA reads TGTGCCATCAGTGAGCCGTCGGGACTAGCTCTAGGCAATGAGCAGTTCTTC. It yields the protein CAISEPSGLALGNEQFF. This chain connects TRBV10-3 to TRBJ2-1; 9 bases are a match to TRBD2. The length of the CDR3 is 17 residues. In germline, CDR1 is ENHRY, CDR2 SYGVKD. V dropped 2 bases and J dropped 6; count of bases not matched to a gene: 11.

The chain uses TRBV7-2 and TRBJ1-4; 7 nucleotides match TRBD1. Trimming removed 5 bases from V and 4 bases from J; junction bases left unmatched: 7. This CDR3 is built from 15 residues. In germline, CDR1 is SGHTA, CDR2 FQGNSA. The CDR3 sequence: CASSPRDRDNEKLFF. Written as DNA, the CDR3 is TGTGCCAGCAGCCCCCGGGACAGAGATAATGAAAAACTGTTTTTT.

There are a few counts of this clonotype. CDR3 nucleotides: TGTGCCATCAGTGACCAAGGGACAGGGGTTAACTACGAGCAGTACTTC. Translating gives CAISDQGTGVNYEQYF. This chain uses TRBV10-3 with TRBJ2-7; 10 bases map to TRBD1. The trim removed 3 bases at V and 3 bases at J, leaving 8 bases unmatched. This CDR3 contains 16 residues. Germline values: CDR1 ENHRY, CDR2 SYGVKD.

This clonotype was detected many times. In DNA, the CDR3 is TGTGCCAGCAGTTTGGCGGGATTGATCGGGGAGCAGTACTTC. Translated: CASSLAGLIGEQYF. The V gene is TRBV28, the J gene TRBJ2-7; a possible D gene is TRBD2 (6 bases). V was clipped by 3 bases and J by 7 bases, with 16 bases between them. The CDR3 sequence is 14 residues long. Germline-derived CDR1 and CDR2 are MDHEN and SYDVKM. Filled out from reference TRBV28 and TRBJ2-7, the complete variable domain reads DVKVTQSSRYLVKRTGEKVFLECVQDMDHENMFWYRQDPGLGLRLIYFSYDVKMKEKGDIPEGYSVSREKKERFSLILESASTNQTSMYLCASSLAGLIGEQYFGPGTRLTVT.

The chain recombines TRBV14 with TRBJ1-6, with 10 bases fitting TRBD1. The V gene end was trimmed by 4 bases and the J gene end by 5 bases; junction bases not matched to a gene: 2. The germline CDR1 and CDR2 sequences are SGHDN and FVKESK. This CDR3 has 15 residues. CDR3 DNA: TGTGCCAGCAGCCGACAGGGGGCCGATAATTCACCCCTCCACTTT. Residues: CASSRQGADNSPLHF. The full variable domain, with the rest looked up from reference TRBV14 and TRBJ1-6, is EAGVTQFPSHSVIEKGQTVTLRCDPISGHDNLYWYRRVMGKEIKFLLHFVKESKQDESGMPNNRFLAERTGGTYSTLKVQPAELEDSGVYFCASSRQGADNSPLHFGNGTRLTVT.

This clonotype appeared many times. In nucleotides, the CDR3 is TGTGCCAGCAGTTTAGACGGGACAGGGAAAGACAATGAGCAGTTCTTC. This translates into CASSLDGTGKDNEQFF. V gene TRBV27 combines with J gene TRBJ2-1; 9 bases map to TRBD1. CDR1 and CDR2 from the germline V gene are MNHEY and SMNVEV (reference sequence). The CDR3 is 16 residues long. V gave up 2 bases and J gave up 5 bases; unmatched junction bases: 7.

The chain carries TRBV20-1 and TRBJ2-7; 11 bases agree with TRBD2. The V gene's germline CDR1 is DFQATT and CDR2 SNEGSKA (reference sequence). The CDR3 loop spans 13 amino acids. The V gene end was trimmed by 6 bases and the J gene end by 2 bases; junction bases not matched to a gene: 3. Here the CDR3 DNA reads TGCAGTGCCTTAGCGGGAGGGGCCTACGAGCAGTACTTC. Translation gives CSALAGGAYEQYF.

This clonotype was recorded at least ten times. This chain joins TRBV25-1 and TRBJ2-7, with D uncertain. The CDR3 is 11 amino acids. V shed 4 bases and J shed 7 bases, with 8 bases lying between them. Per the germline V gene, CDR1 is MGHDK and CDR2 is SYGVNS. Here the CDR3 DNA reads TGTGCCAGCAGTGTCCACCTTGAGCAGTACTTC. Amino acids: CASSVHLEQYF.

This clonotype was seen at least ten times. This rearrangement joins TRBV4-2 to TRBJ2-4; 11 bases map to TRBD2. The CDR3 covers 14 residues. Trimming cost V 1 base and J 7 bases; bases outside gene matches: 0. The germline CDR1 and CDR2 sequences are LGHNA and YNFKEQ. DNA of the CDR3: TGTGCCAGCAGCCAAGGGACTAGCGGGAACATTCAGTACTTC. Translating gives CASSQGTSGNIQYF.

The V call is TRBV20-1, the J call TRBJ1-4; 7 bases map to TRBD1. V lost 5 bases to trimming and J lost 5 bases; unmatched junction nucleotides: 5. Germline V gene sequence: CDR1 DFQATT, CDR2 SNEGSKA (reference sequence). The CDR3 length is 13 residues. CDR3 sequence: CSALRDRNEKLFF. The CDR3 DNA sequence: TGCAGTGCTCTGCGGGACAGAAATGAAAAACTGTTTTTT.

This sequence joins TRBV5-1 and TRBJ2-1, with TRBD2 matching 7 bases. The DNA end is a closer match to TRBJ2-7, so the J assignment may be wrong. The CDR3 loop spans 16 amino acids. Germline-derived CDR1 and CDR2 are SGHRS and YFSETQ. CDR3 in amino acids: CASSQSWGGSYNEQYF. The CDR3 coding sequence is TGCGCCAGCAGCCAGTCCTGGGGAGGGTCCTACAATGAGCAGTACTTC.

The rearrangement joins TRBV4-1 to TRBJ2-3; 10 bases map to TRBD1. The germline V gene has CDR1 MGHRA and CDR2 YSYEKL. V shed 0 bases, J shed 4 bases, and the junction held 16 bases outside the gene matches. The CDR3 is 20 amino acids. CDR3 sequence reads: CASSQDEEKGQGGRADTQYF. Written as DNA, the CDR3 is TGCGCCAGCAGCCAAGACGAGGAAAAAGGACAGGGGGGACGGGCAGATACGCAGTATTTT.